This T cell receptor beta chain was documented in a study of blood T cell repertoires in COVID-19. Profiling relied on immunoSEQ multiplex PCR, and the TCRdb table lists in-frame clones only, not all of them. The repertoire has 150,000 to 200,000 clones, 94% of them found once; the top ten carry about 0.76%. Seattle's enrolled individuals joined amid active infection and were then monitored longitudinally. The ends lost 4 bases at V and 3 bases at J; junction bases unmatched: 3. The CDR3 contains 13 residues. Germline CDR1 is SGDLS and CDR2 is YYNGEE. This clone was recorded once. The same CDR3 is also encoded by other DNA sequences in this sample.

The clonotype was recovered from a man aged 25-40 years with COVID-19, enrolled during active disease. Sequenced sample: peripheral blood. This chain uses TRBV9 with TRBJ1-1, with 7 bases identical to TRBD1. CDR3 region: CASSTQGDTEAFF. The CDR3 DNA reads as TGTGCCAGCAGCACCCAGGGGGACACTGAAGCTTTCTTT.